One sample yielded the 11 T cell receptor beta chains listed below, sequenced in a study of response to subunit inactivated influenza vaccine. TCRdb re-derived calls from the RT-PCR reads in MiXCR, one entry per CDR3 protein. Counted here are hundreds of thousands of distinct CDR3 sequences, about 18% occurring once; the ten biggest clones make up approximately 10%. The material sequenced was PBMCs from blood, taken around 5 days after vaccination. The source is a middle-aged man who received an inactivated influenza vaccine.

The genes are TRBV20-1 and TRBJ2-7; D unresolved. The V gene lost 3 bases and the J gene lost 4 bases, with 10 bases spanning the gap. Germline CDR1 DFQATT, CDR2 SNEGSKA (reference sequence). This CDR3 spans 12 amino acids. This CDR3 reads CSARAFFYEQYF. The CDR3 nucleotides read TGCAGTGCTAGGGCATTTTTTTACGAGCAGTACTTC.

The chain links TRBV12-3 or TRBV12-4 to TRBJ1-4; D might be TRBD1 (6 bases). CDR3 length: 14 amino acids. V lost 3 bases and J lost 4, with 9 bases in between. CDR3 protein: CASSFGGFNEKLFF. CDR3 nucleotide sequence: TGTGCCAGCAGTTTCGGGGGCTTTAATGAAAAACTGTTTTTT.

The V call is TRBV28, the J call TRBJ2-7; TRBD1 aligns across 8 bases. The CDR3 covers 15 residues. CDR1 MDHEN and CDR2 SYDVKM come from the germline V gene. V lost 4 bases and J lost 0; bases outside the gene matches: 5. The DNA for the CDR3 is TGTGCCAGCAGTTCCTACAGGGGGACCTCCTACGAGCAGTACTTC. Protein sequence: CASSSYRGTSYEQYF.

The chain is built from TRBV6-5 and TRBJ2-3; D possibly uses TRBD1 or TRBD2 (5 bases each). Deletions cut 6 bases from V and 2 bases from J, with 18 bases between. The CDR3 is 16 amino acids. Germline CDR1 is MNHEY and CDR2 is SVGAGI. The CDR3 coding sequence is TGTGCCAGCAGCTTAAAACCGGGGCCATCCACAGATACGCAGTATTTT. It specifies CASSLKPGPSTDTQYF.

The genes are TRBV30 and TRBJ2-1; D unclear. The CDR3 runs to 12 residues. The germline CDR1 and CDR2 sequences are GTSNPN and SVGIG (reference sequence). The V and J ends lost 0 bases and 7 bases respectively, with 7 bases between them. The CDR3 DNA sequence: TGTGCCTGGAGTGTATATGGGAATGAGCAGTTCTTC. Its translation: CAWSVYGNEQFF. Looking up the rest from reference TRBV30 and TRBJ2-1 gives the full variable domain: SQTIHQWPATLVQPVGSPLSLECTVEGTSNPNLYWYRQAAGRGLQLLFYSVGIGQISSEVPQNLSASRPQDRQFILSSKKLLLSDSGFYLCAWSVYGNEQFFGPGTRLTVL.

This clonotype was recorded a few times. The genes are TRBV12-3 or TRBV12-4 and TRBJ2-7; 13 nucleotides line up with TRBD2. The length of the CDR3 is 15 residues. Unmatched junction bases numbered 5, after V lost 5 bases and J lost 4 bases. Here the CDR3 reads CASSGTSGKFYEQYF. For the CDR3, the DNA is TGTGCCAGCAGTGGGACTAGCGGGAAGTTTTACGAGCAGTACTTC.

This clonotype was seen a few times. V and J are TRBV6-1 and TRBJ2-2; 12 nucleotides match TRBD2. V was pared by 5 bases and J by 7 bases, with 2 bases of the junction left unmatched. This CDR3 region has 14 residues. Germline CDR1 is MNHNS and CDR2 is SASEGT. CDR3: CASSLAGGSGELFF. The CDR3 nucleotides are TGTGCCAGCAGTCTAGCGGGGGGGAGCGGGGAGCTGTTTTTT.

This chain connects TRBV5-1 to TRBJ2-7; TRBD2 aligns across 10 bases. The V and J ends lost 4 bases and 5 bases, in that order; junction bases with no gene match: 9. This CDR3 comprises 15 residues. The V gene's germline CDR1 is SGHRS and CDR2 YFSETQ. CDR3 nucleotide sequence: TGCGCCAGCAGCATATTAGCGGGGGGTTCGCACGAGCAGTACTTC. Translated: CASSILAGGSHEQYF.

At least ten counts were recorded for this clonotype. The rearrangement uses TRBV7-2 and TRBJ2-7; D unresolved. The V end lost 2 bases, the J end lost 2 bases, and 4 bases lay between the germline ends. The CDR3 spans 12 residues. CDR1 and CDR2 (germline): SGHTA, FQGNSA. In DNA, the CDR3 is TGTGCCAGCAGCTTATTCGCCTACGAGCAGTACTTC. This sequence encodes CASSLFAYEQYF.

CDR3: CASSPDRGLTGELFF. The CDR3, as DNA: TGTGCCAGCAGCCCAGACAGGGGTTTAACCGGGGAGCTGTTTTTT. The V call is TRBV7-9, the J call TRBJ2-2; 8 bases align to TRBD1. This CDR3 is 15 amino acids long. Looked up from germline, CDR1 is SEHNR and CDR2 is FQNEAQ (reference sequence). Germline trimming cut 5 bases from V and 5 bases from J; bases unmatched to any gene: 7. Full variable domain (outside the CDR3, taken from reference TRBV7-9 and TRBJ2-2): DTGVSQNPRHKITKRGQNVTFRCDPISEHNRLYWYRQTLGQGPEFLTYFQNEAQLEKSRLLSDRFSAERPKGSFSTLEIQRTEQGDSAMYLCASSPDRGLTGELFFGEGSRLTVL.

CDR3 nucleotides: TGTGCCAGCAGTTACTCGAATCTTATGGGCAATGAGCAGTTCTTC. Translated: CASSYSNLMGNEQFF. The chain combines TRBV6-5 with TRBJ2-1; no clear D gene. The V and J ends lost 0 bases and 6 bases respectively, with 12 bases between them. CDR1 is MNHEY and CDR2 is SVGAGI in the germline V gene. The CDR3 has 15 residues.